These 32 T cell receptor beta chains were sequenced from one sample in a study of cytomegalovirus exposure and HLA in healthy donors. PCR was performed using 60 Vbeta and 13 Jbeta primers. Clones were read by immunoSEQ multiplex PCR, and TCRdb kept only the in-frame ones, dropping some. Among around 200,000 clones listed, 83% were seen once. The material sequenced was PBMCs. These receptor sequences come from a man over 45 in good health and CMV-seronegative.

This sequence joins TRBV7-9 and TRBJ1-2; D unresolved. V dropped 5 bases and J dropped 2 bases, with 6 bases sitting between them. Germline V CDR1 and CDR2: SEHNR, FQNEAQ (reference sequence). The CDR3 runs 12 residues. CDR3 region: CASSLVNYGYTF. CDR3 sequence (DNA): TGTGCCAGCAGCCTCGTCAACTATGGCTACACCTTC.

This clone was counted once. The rearrangement joins TRBV7-8 to TRBJ1-5; weak D call: TRBD1 (5 bases). V dropped 5 bases and J dropped 6 bases, with 14 bases sitting between them. The CDR3 length is 14 residues. From germline, CDR1 is SGHVS and CDR2 FQNEAQ. For the CDR3, the DNA is TGTGCCAGCAGCCAAGGCAGGGTAGGTCAGCCCCAGCATTTT. It codes for CASSQGRVGQPQHF.

The CDR3 region has the DNA TGTGCCAGCAGCCGGAGCGGGCGTAAGAAAGAGACCCAGTACTTC. Translating gives CASSRSGRKKETQYF. The J gene is TRBJ2-5, the V gene TRBV5-6; tentatively, D is TRBD2 (6 bases). Germline CDR1 SGHDT, CDR2 YYEEEE. The CDR3 spans 15 residues. Deletions cut 4 bases from V and 3 bases from J, with 16 bases between.

The chain recombines TRBV5-6 with TRBJ1-5; no clear D. The CDR3 is 15 residues long. Germline V gene sequence: CDR1 SGHDT, CDR2 YYEEEE. V lost 1 base to trimming and J lost 0 bases, with 8 bases between them. CDR3 region: CASSLYGPSNQPQHF. The CDR3 DNA is TGTGCCAGCAGCTTGTATGGGCCTAGCAATCAGCCCCAGCATTTT.

This chain uses TRBV6-6 with TRBJ2-7, with 10 bases fitting TRBD1. Unmatched junction bases numbered 6, after V lost 4 bases and J lost 3 bases. The CDR3 loop spans 15 amino acids. Germline V gives CDR1 MNHNY, CDR2 SVGAGI (reference sequence). The CDR3 coding sequence is TGTGCCAGCAGTTCCCCGGGACAGGGGATCTACGAGCAGTACTTC. Protein sequence: CASSSPGQGIYEQYF.

This clone has a single count. The junction shows a germline mismatch at one end, possibly a read error. This chain uses TRBV4-2 with TRBJ1-5; 8 positions agree with TRBD1. Germline CDR1 is LGHNA and CDR2 is YNFKEQ. The CDR3 is 15 amino acids. In nucleotides, the CDR3 is TGTGCCAGCAGTCAAGGGGCAGGGGGCGGCCAGCCCCAGCATTTT. Protein sequence: CASSQGAGGGQPQHF.

The genes are TRBV4-2 and TRBJ2-2; D unclear. Trimming shortened V by 4 bases and J by 1 base, and 13 bases separated the two germline ends. The CDR3 covers 16 residues. CDR1 and CDR2 (germline): LGHNA, YNFKEQ. CDR3 bases: TGTGCCAGCAGCCCCTGGCAGGCATTGAACACCGGGGAGCTGTTTTTT. Protein sequence: CASSPWQALNTGELFF.

The chain employs TRBV19 and TRBJ1-5, with 8 bases aligning to TRBD1. V was pared by 1 base and J by 6 bases, with 8 bases of the junction left unmatched. The germline CDR1 and CDR2 sequences are LNHDA and SQIVND (reference sequence). The CDR3 has 16 residues. The CDR3 here is CASSIVRGQVAQPQHF. The CDR3 bases are TGTGCCAGTAGTATAGTCAGGGGGCAAGTAGCTCAGCCCCAGCATTTT.

In this sample, this clone turned up once. The V call is TRBV28, the J call TRBJ2-1, with TRBD2 matching 8 bases. The CDR3 is 15 residues long. With V trimmed by 7 bases and J by 0 bases, 5 bases remained unmatched. Germline CDR1 reads MDHEN; CDR2 reads SYDVKM. The CDR3 DNA is TGTGCCAGCACCGATAGCGGGACCTCCTACAATGAGCAGTTCTTC. Its translation: CASTDSGTSYNEQFF.

The rearrangement links TRBV7-2 to TRBJ2-5; TRBD1 matches at 7 bases. The CDR3 covers 16 residues. Germline trimming cut 5 bases from V and 6 bases from J; bases unmatched to any gene: 15. Germline CDR1 SGHTA, CDR2 FQGNSA. CDR3 residues: CASSPPRASRGKTQYF. CDR3 DNA: TGTGCCAGCAGCCCCCCCAGGGCTAGCAGGGGGAAGACCCAGTACTTC.

This chain connects TRBV5-1 to TRBJ2-3, with 9 bases identical to TRBD2. Looked up from germline, CDR1 is SGHRS and CDR2 is YFSETQ. J was trimmed by 1 base and V by 4 bases; bases with no gene match: 10. The CDR3 totals 17 residues. The CDR3 protein is CASSGGGGAGGTDTQYF. DNA of the CDR3: TGCGCCAGCAGCGGTGGCGGGGGGGCCGGGGGCACAGATACGCAGTATTTT.

On this clone itself: At one end the junction does not follow the germline gene, possibly because of a read error. The DNA of the CDR3 is TGTGCCAGCAGTTTATCTGGAACGGGGAATTCGCCCCTCCACTTT. Residues: CASSLSGTGNSPLHF. This chain links TRBV27 with TRBJ1-6; D is unclear. The CDR3 is 15 amino acids. Germline V CDR1 and CDR2: MNHEY, SMNVEV (reference sequence).

The chain couples TRBV13 to TRBJ2-1, with TRBD2 matching 10 bases. The CDR3 is 13 residues long. Germline V lookup: CDR1 PRHDT, CDR2 FYEKMQ (reference sequence). The V gene end was trimmed by 5 bases and the J gene end by 16 bases; junction bases not matched to a gene: 11. As DNA, the CDR3 is TGTGCCAGCAGCGCCCGGGTAGCGGGGGGCCCTTTCTTC. This gives the protein CASSARVAGGPFF.

The chain carries TRBV4-3 and TRBJ2-3, with D possibly TRBD2 on 6 matching bases. The V end lost 2 bases, the J end lost 4 bases, and 19 bases lay between the germline ends. Germline V gene data show CDR1 as LGHNA and CDR2 as YSLEER. This CDR3 region has 17 residues. The CDR3 is CASSQQFPQRAPDTQYF. The DNA for the CDR3 is TGCGCCAGCAGCCAACAATTCCCTCAGCGGGCGCCAGATACGCAGTATTTT.

The chain joins TRBV5-6 to TRBJ2-3, with a tentative D call TRBD1 (6 bases). The germline V gene has CDR1 SGHDT and CDR2 YYEEEE. V was shortened by 1 base and J by 4 bases, with 19 bases between the two germline ends. CDR3 length equals 17 residues. The CDR3 nucleotides are TGTGCCAGCAGCTTGATATCACAGGGCTTGGGTGCAGATACGCAGTATTTT. Translating it yields CASSLISQGLGADTQYF. Full variable domain (rest looked up from reference TRBV5-6 and TRBJ2-3): DAGVTQSPTHLIKTRGQQVTLRCSPKSGHDTVSWYQQALGQGPQFIFQYYEEEERQRGNFPDRFSGHQFPNYSSELNVNALLLGDSALYLCASSLISQGLGADTQYFGPGTRLTVL.

V usage is TRBV7-9 and J usage is TRBJ2-1, with TRBD2 identical over 7 bases. The V and J ends lost 7 bases and 2 bases, in that order; junction bases with no gene match: 5. CDR3 size: 14 residues. Germline CDR1 reads SEHNR; CDR2 reads FQNEAQ (reference sequence). CDR3 sequence: CASTISGAYNEQFF. In nucleotides, the CDR3 is TGTGCCAGCACCATCAGCGGGGCCTACAATGAGCAGTTCTTC.

This CDR3 is CASSQGQAPYSNQPQHF. DNA for the CDR3: TGTGCCAGCTCACAGGGACAGGCCCCTTATAGCAATCAGCCCCAGCATTTT. The chain links TRBV19 to TRBJ1-5; the match to TRBD1 covers 8 bases. The CDR3 has 17 residues. Per the germline V gene, CDR1 is LNHDA and CDR2 is SQIVND (reference sequence). The V gene end was trimmed by 9 bases and the J gene end by 0 bases; junction bases not matched to a gene: 13.

This clone has a single count. This sequence joins TRBV11-1 and TRBJ1-2, with 9 bases aligning to TRBD1. The CDR3 totals 13 residues. The V and J ends lost 5 bases and 7 bases, in that order; junction bases with no gene match: 5. In germline, CDR1 is SGHAT, CDR2 FQDESV (reference sequence). The CDR3 sequence: CASSLQGARGYTF. The CDR3, as DNA: TGTGCCAGCAGCCTACAGGGGGCGCGTGGCTACACCTTC.

The chain employs TRBV2 and TRBJ1-2; D is perhaps TRBD1 (5 bases). Germline assignment: CDR1 SNHLY and CDR2 FYNNEI. The CDR3 length is 13 residues. V lost 3 bases to trimming and J lost 5 bases, with 10 bases between them. In DNA, the CDR3 is TGTGCCAGCAGTGAGCAGGGTAAATATGGCTACACCTTC. This sequence encodes CASSEQGKYGYTF.

The chain is built from TRBV6-5 and TRBJ2-3; D is unresolved. The V end was cut by 5 bases, the J end by 7 bases, with 7 bases between. Germline lookup yields CDR1 MNHEY and CDR2 SVGAGI. The CDR3 contains 11 residues. The CDR3 spells CASSRANTQYF. CDR3 bases: TGTGCCAGCAGTCGCGCGAATACGCAGTATTTT.

This rearrangement joins TRBV5-1 to TRBJ1-2; D is possibly TRBD1 (5 bases). V lost 5 bases to trimming and J lost 0 bases, with 17 bases between them. CDR1 SGHRS and CDR2 YFSETQ come from the germline V gene. The CDR3 consists of 16 residues. Written as DNA, the CDR3 is TGCGCCAGCAGAGAAGGGGCTATACTTACTAACTATGGCTACACCTTC. This sequence encodes CASREGAILTNYGYTF.

The table lists this clone with a few counts. The rearrangement joins TRBV4-1 to TRBJ1-5; D is ambiguous. Trimming stripped 6 bases from V and 2 bases from J, with 17 bases between. The CDR3 contains 16 residues. Germline CDR1 is MGHRA and CDR2 is YSYEKL. CDR3 in DNA: TGCGCCAGCAGTTCTCTGGCCCGGAGGGGCAATCAGCCCCAGCATTTT. Amino acids: CASSSLARRGNQPQHF.

V usage is TRBV9 and J usage is TRBJ2-1, with 7 bases fitting TRBD2. The CDR3 is 14 residues long. The germline V gene encodes CDR1 SGDLS and CDR2 YYNGEE. V lost 0 bases and J lost 6; bases outside the gene matches: 3. The CDR3 sequence is CASSVDWEGNEQFF. The DNA of the CDR3 is TGTGCCAGCAGCGTAGATTGGGAGGGCAATGAGCAGTTCTTC.

The rearrangement links TRBV7-8 to TRBJ2-7, with unresolved D. Germline CDR1 reads SGHVS; CDR2 reads FQNEAQ. The CDR3 covers 12 residues. V lost 1 base to trimming and J lost 5 bases, with 6 bases between them. CDR3: CASSLVSNEQYF. DNA of the CDR3: TGTGCCAGCAGCTTAGTGTCAAACGAGCAGTACTTC. The full variable domain, its missing parts supplied by reference TRBV7-8 and TRBJ2-7, is GAGVSQSPRYKVAKRGQDVALRCDPISGHVSLFWYQQALGQGPEFLTYFQNEAQLDKSGLPSDRFFAERPEGSVSTLKIQRTQQEDSAVYLCASSLVSNEQYFGPGTRLTVT.

The chain has TRBV14 and TRBJ1-1; a weak D match, TRBD1 (6 bases). This CDR3 contains 15 residues. Germline loops: CDR1 SGHDN, CDR2 FVKESK. The V end lost 4 bases, the J end lost 0 bases, and 12 bases lay between the germline ends. The CDR3 DNA reads as TGTGCCAGCAGCCGAGAGAGGGGGATGAACACTGAAGCTTTCTTT. Translation: CASSRERGMNTEAFF.

CDR3 residues: CASSPSGSVYEQYF. CDR3 coding DNA: TGTGCCAGCAGCCCCAGCGGGAGTGTCTACGAGCAGTACTTC. The chain couples TRBV7-2 to TRBJ2-7; 8 bases map to TRBD2. V shed 5 bases and J 3 bases; nucleotides not matched to a gene: 6. The germline V gene encodes CDR1 SGHTA and CDR2 FQGNSA. CDR3 length equals 14 residues.

The chain has TRBV27 and TRBJ1-5, with D possibly TRBD1 on 5 matching bases. V shed 7 bases and J shed 5 bases, with 15 bases lying between them. Per germline, CDR1 MNHEY and CDR2 SMNVEV (reference sequence). The CDR3 contains 14 residues. Here the CDR3 DNA reads TGTGCCAGCACCGAACGGGGGGGGGATCAGCCCCAGCATTTT. Its protein product is CASTERGGDQPQHF.

The count of this clone is one. The genes are TRBV2 and TRBJ1-6, with 7 bases that match TRBD1. In germline, CDR1 is SNHLY, CDR2 FYNNEI. The V segment lost 7 bases and the J segment 6 bases; nucleotides outside the gene matches: 12. This CDR3 is 16 amino acids long. The CDR3 sequence is CASIGLRGQVNSPLHF. Here the CDR3 DNA reads TGTGCCAGCATTGGACTGCGTGGACAGGTTAATTCACCCCTCCACTTT.

This clone was recorded once. The rearrangement joins TRBV7-2 to TRBJ1-4; 8 positions match TRBD1. The junction had 13 bases not matched to a gene; V was cut back by 5 bases and J by 8 bases. Germline-derived CDR1 and CDR2 are SGHTA and FQGNSA. The length of the CDR3 is 16 residues. DNA for the CDR3: TGTGCCAGCAGCCTTTCAACAGGGGGGGGAGGCGAAAAACTGTTTTTT. Amino acids: CASSLSTGGGGEKLFF.

In this sample, this clone turned up a few times. The chain has TRBV7-2 and TRBJ1-5; the match to TRBD1 covers 8 bases. Germline values: CDR1 SGHTA, CDR2 FQGNSA. The CDR3 is 16 residues long. The V gene end was trimmed by 5 bases and the J gene end by 2 bases; junction bases not matched to a gene: 8. CDR3 sequence: CASSPAGQGGNQPQHF. The CDR3 DNA follows: TGTGCCAGCAGCCCCGCTGGACAGGGTGGCAATCAGCCCCAGCATTTT. The full variable domain, rest sourced from reference TRBV7-2 and TRBJ1-5, is GAGVSQSPSNKVTEKGKDVELRCDPISGHTALYWYRQSLGQGLEFLIYFQGNSAPDKSGLPSDRFSAERTGGSVSTLTIQRTQQEDSAVYLCASSPAGQGGNQPQHFGDGTRLSIL.

This clone was observed once. The chain joins TRBV29-1 to TRBJ1-4, with D perhaps TRBD1 (6 bases). Per germline, CDR1 SQVTM and CDR2 ANQGSEA. V lost 5 bases to trimming and J lost 7 bases, with 14 bases between them. The CDR3 spans 13 residues. The CDR3 nucleotides are TGCAGCGTTTTACAGGGCCAGACTGAAAAACTGTTTTTT. Amino acids: CSVLQGQTEKLFF.

This clone was detected only a few times. V and J are TRBV13 and TRBJ1-2; tentative D call: TRBD1 (5 bases). V gave up 5 bases and J gave up 8 bases, with 12 bases separating them. The length of the CDR3 is 12 residues. Germline lookup yields CDR1 PRHDT and CDR2 FYEKMQ (reference sequence). CDR3 sequence reads: CASSQPGLGYTF. The CDR3 DNA follows: TGTGCCAGCAGCCAACCGGGACTCGGCTACACCTTC. The full variable domain, its missing parts supplied by reference TRBV13 and TRBJ1-2, is AAGVIQSPRHLIKEKRETATLKCYPIPRHDTVYWYQQGPGQDPQFLISFYEKMQSDKGSIPDRFSAQQFSDYHSELNMSSLELGDSALYFCASSQPGLGYTFGSGTRLTVV.